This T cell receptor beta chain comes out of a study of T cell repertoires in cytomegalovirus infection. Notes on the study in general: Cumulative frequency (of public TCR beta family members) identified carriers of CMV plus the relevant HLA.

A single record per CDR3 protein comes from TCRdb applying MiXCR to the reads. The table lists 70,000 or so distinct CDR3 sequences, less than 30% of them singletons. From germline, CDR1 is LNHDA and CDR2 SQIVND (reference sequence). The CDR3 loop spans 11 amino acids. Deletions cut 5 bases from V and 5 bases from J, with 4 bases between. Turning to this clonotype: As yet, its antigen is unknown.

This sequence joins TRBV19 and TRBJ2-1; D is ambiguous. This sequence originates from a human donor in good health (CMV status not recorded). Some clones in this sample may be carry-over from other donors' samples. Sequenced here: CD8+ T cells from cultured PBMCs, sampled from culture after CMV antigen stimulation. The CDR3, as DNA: TGTGCCAGTAGTGTTAACAATGAGCAGTTCTTC. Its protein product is CASSVNNEQFF.